This T cell receptor beta chain derives from a study of human T cells and chemical hapten exposure. TCRdb processed the RACE reads anew with MiXCR; each CDR3 protein has one entry. The table lists some 38,000 distinct CDR3 sequences, 9% to 9.5% of them singletons. Time point in this sample: patch test 3, about 24 weeks after DPC sensitization. Treatment given: therapeutic diphenylcyclopropenone sensitization with weekly scalp DPC. Total RNA was extracted from unfractionated whole blood. This clonotype has only a few counts. The J segment lost 2 bases and the V segment lost 5 bases, leaving 3 bases of the junction unmatched. Germline CDR1 is MDHEN and CDR2 is SYDVKM. The CDR3 loop spans 14 amino acids.

The J gene is TRBJ2-7, the V gene TRBV28; TRBD2 matches at 10 bases. The receptor comes from a man aged 45 to 65 with alopecia areata. Some clones in this sample may be carry-over from other donors' samples. The specimen comprised whole blood, sampled in connection with sensitization to the hapten diphenylcyclopropenone (DPC). The chain's CDR3 is CASSTGTSAYEQYF. For the CDR3, the DNA is TGTGCCAGCAGTACCGGGACTAGCGCCTACGAGCAGTACTTC.